One and the same sample provided the 20 T cell receptor beta chains below, sequenced in a study of technical replicates of blood from several donors. Assay used: immunoSEQ multiplex PCR; TCRdb lists only in-frame clones, some missing. The table includes 75,000 to 85,000 clones, more than 80% detected once. The sample consisted of PBMCs. These receptors came from a human donor in good health. Some clones in this sample may be carry-over from other donors' samples.

This clone showed up just a few times. The chain combines TRBV6-5 with TRBJ2-7, with 7 nucleotides matching TRBD2. CDR1 and CDR2 (germline): MNHEY, SVGAGI. This CDR3 has 15 amino acids. Germline trimming cut 7 bases from V and 6 bases from J; bases unmatched to any gene: 15. Here the CDR3 DNA reads TGTGCCAGCACCACGCTAAGCGGGAAGGTTGGCGAGCAGTACTTC. Amino acids: CASTTLSGKVGEQYF.

V gene TRBV6-1 combines with J gene TRBJ2-7, with D perhaps matching TRBD2 (6 bases). The CDR3 extends over 15 amino acids. Germline lookup yields CDR1 MNHNS and CDR2 SASEGT. Trimming took off 2 bases at V and 6 bases at J, with 17 bases between the two ends. This CDR3 reads CASSESGGRGLEQYF. CDR3 sequence (DNA): TGTGCCAGCAGTGAATCCGGGGGTAGAGGCCTCGAGCAGTACTTC.

The chain has TRBV7-8 and TRBJ2-7; D call uncertain. Between the trimmed V and J ends, which lost 0 bases and 6 bases, there was a span of 18 bases. CDR3 length equals 16 residues. The germline V gene encodes CDR1 SGHVS and CDR2 FQNEAQ. CDR3 residues: CASSLARRLSRGEQYF. For the CDR3, the DNA is TGTGCCAGCAGCTTAGCTAGACGGCTGTCCCGCGGCGAGCAGTACTTC.

This chain links TRBV7-3 with TRBJ1-6; D call uncertain. Germline CDR1 and CDR2: SGHTA and FQGTGA. This CDR3 spans 12 amino acids. V was trimmed by 5 bases and J by 7 bases, leaving 6 bases between them. This CDR3 is CASSDGNSPLHF. As DNA, the CDR3 is TGTGCCAGCAGCGACGGGAATTCACCCCTCCACTTT.

The CDR3 DNA reads as TGTGCCAGCAGTCCTGGGGGGACAGGGATGCCCTACGAGCAGTACTTC. Translation: CASSPGGTGMPYEQYF. This chain links TRBV25-1 with TRBJ2-7, with 9 nucleotides matching TRBD1. V gave up 5 bases and J gave up 2 bases; unmatched junction bases: 10. This CDR3 comprises 16 residues. CDR1 MGHDK and CDR2 SYGVNS come from the germline V gene.

This chain connects TRBV5-1 to TRBJ1-1; 8 bases are shared with TRBD1. This CDR3 spans 14 amino acids. The V and J ends lost 4 bases and 3 bases, in that order; junction bases with no gene match: 5. CDR1 and CDR2 from the germline V gene are SGHRS and YFSETQ. The CDR3 region has the DNA TGCGCCAGCAGCCCAGGGGGCGCGGACACTGAAGCTTTCTTT. Residues: CASSPGGADTEAFF.

This sequence joins TRBV7-9 and TRBJ2-7; the match to TRBD2 covers 10 bases. After removal of 2 bases from V and 6 bases from J, the junction contained 4 bases not matched to a gene. This CDR3 region has 14 residues. Germline CDR1 is SEHNR and CDR2 is FQNEAQ (reference sequence). The CDR3 sequence is CASSLLAGVGEQYF. The CDR3 DNA is TGTGCCAGCAGCTTACTAGCGGGAGTGGGCGAGCAGTACTTC.

The chain joins TRBV5-4 to TRBJ2-3; 7 positions match TRBD2. CDR1 and CDR2 (germline): SGHNT, YYREEE (reference sequence). V trimming: 4 bases; J trimming: 1 base; junction bases outside the gene matches: 6. This CDR3 comprises 15 residues. In nucleotides, the CDR3 is TGTGCCAGCAGCCACACTGCGGGGGGCACAGATACGCAGTATTTT. Translation gives CASSHTAGGTDTQYF.

The chain combines TRBV19 with TRBJ2-1; D ambiguous. The V gene's germline CDR1 is LNHDA and CDR2 SQIVND (reference sequence). V was cut by 5 bases and J by 3 bases, with 11 bases left in between. There are 14 residues in the CDR3. The CDR3 reads CASSLRISYNEQFF. CDR3 bases: TGTGCCAGTAGTCTACGAATTAGCTACAATGAGCAGTTCTTC. Full variable domain (missing parts from reference TRBV19 and TRBJ2-1): DGGITQSPKYLFRKEGQNVTLSCEQNLNHDAMYWYRQDPGQGLRLIYYSQIVNDFQKGDIAEGYSVSREKKESFPLTVTSAQKNPTAFYLCASSLRISYNEQFFGPGTRLTVL.

The V gene is TRBV29-1, the J gene TRBJ2-7, with 11 bases aligning to TRBD1. After removal of 0 bases from V and 2 bases from J, the junction contained 0 bases not matched to a gene. The CDR3 covers 14 residues. CDR1 and CDR2 from the germline V gene are SQVTM and ANQGSEA. In DNA, the CDR3 is TGCAGCGTTGAAGAGGGACAGGGGGCCTACGAGCAGTACTTC. It codes for CSVEEGQGAYEQYF.

The J gene is TRBJ2-7, the V gene TRBV5-1; 7 nucleotides line up with TRBD1. This CDR3 spans 14 amino acids. Per germline, CDR1 SGHRS and CDR2 YFSETQ. Trimming removed 5 bases from V and 2 bases from J; junction bases left unmatched: 7. The DNA for the CDR3 is TGCGCCAGCAGGCGAGACAGGGTCCCCTACGAGCAGTACTTC. The encoded protein is CASRRDRVPYEQYF.

The chain couples TRBV7-9 to TRBJ2-3, with 7 positions matching TRBD2. Trimming took 5 bases from V and 8 from J; bases not matched to a gene: 10. Germline CDR1 reads SEHNR; CDR2 reads FQNEAQ (reference sequence). The CDR3 runs 14 residues. This CDR3 is CASSRGAGESTQYF. CDR3 in DNA: TGTGCCAGCAGCCGAGGGGCGGGGGAATCTACGCAGTATTTT. The entire variable domain, with the rest obtained from reference TRBV7-9 and TRBJ2-3, is as follows: DTGVSQNPRHKITKRGQNVTFRCDPISEHNRLYWYRQTLGQGPEFLTYFQNEAQLEKSRLLSDRFSAERPKGSFSTLEIQRTEQGDSAMYLCASSRGAGESTQYFGPGTRLTVL.

The CDR3 DNA reads as TGCAGCGTTGAATCAGGGAACACCGGGGAGCTGTTTTTT. Protein sequence: CSVESGNTGELFF. The genes are TRBV29-1 and TRBJ2-2, with unresolved D. CDR3 size: 13 residues. V was pared by 2 bases and J by 1 base, with 5 bases between. CDR1 SQVTM and CDR2 ANQGSEA come from the germline V gene.

This clone was found once. The chain links TRBV9 to TRBJ2-3; a weak D match, TRBD2 (6 bases). CDR3 size: 15 residues. Germline CDR1 and CDR2: SGDLS and YYNGEE. Trimming removed 6 bases from V and 0 bases from J, with 14 bases in between. The CDR3 loop reads CASKRGGSSTDTQYF. CDR3 sequence (DNA): TGTGCCAGCAAGAGAGGAGGGTCTAGCACAGATACGCAGTATTTT. Variable domain in full (rest from reference TRBV9 and TRBJ2-3): DSGVTQTPKHLITATGQRVTLRCSPRSGDLSVYWYQQSLDQGLQFLIQYYNGEERAKGNILERFSAQQFPDLHSELNLSSLELGDSALYFCASKRGGSSTDTQYFGPGTRLTVL.

This chain joins TRBV28 and TRBJ2-7; no reliable D call. The germline V gene has CDR1 MDHEN and CDR2 SYDVKM. The CDR3 spans 14 residues. V was cut by 3 bases and J by 4 bases, with 13 bases left in between. CDR3 DNA: TGTGCCAGCAGTTTTCGCACAGATCTTTACGAGCAGTACTTC. It specifies CASSFRTDLYEQYF.

This clone has only a few counts. The chain joins TRBV11-2 to TRBJ2-7, with TRBD1 identical over 11 bases. The CDR3 contains 17 residues. Looked up from germline, CDR1 is SGHAT and CDR2 is FQNNGV. J was trimmed by 2 bases and V by 1 base; bases with no gene match: 7. In nucleotides, the CDR3 is TGTGCCAGCAGCTTAGTCAGGACAGGGGGCCTGGCCTACGAGCAGTACTTC. Encoded protein: CASSLVRTGGLAYEQYF.

This clone has a single count. The V call is TRBV7-2, the J call TRBJ1-2; 9 positions match TRBD1. V shed 7 bases and J 2 bases; nucleotides not matched to a gene: 8. In germline, CDR1 is SGHTA, CDR2 FQGNSA. This CDR3 region has 15 residues. The CDR3 nucleotides are TGTGCCAGCAAGTCACCGGGACAGGGAAACTATGGCTACACCTTC. Translated, it gives CASKSPGQGNYGYTF.

The chain couples TRBV4-3 to TRBJ2-7; possibly TRBD2 for D (5 bases). Germline CDR1 LGHNA, CDR2 YSLEER. The CDR3 has 15 residues. Trimming took off 0 bases at V and 7 bases at J, with 16 bases between the two ends. CDR3 protein: CASSQETGTRGEQYF. The CDR3, as DNA: TGCGCCAGCAGCCAAGAAACCGGCACCCGAGGGGAGCAGTACTTC.

The chain couples TRBV7-9 to TRBJ2-7, with TRBD1 matching 8 bases. Germline V gene data show CDR1 as SEHNR and CDR2 as FQNEAQ (reference sequence). The junction had 9 bases not matched to a gene; V was cut back by 3 bases and J by 5 bases. The CDR3 extends over 15 amino acids. The CDR3 sequence is CASSLPQGGYNEQYF. The CDR3 DNA reads as TGTGCCAGCAGCTTGCCACAGGGGGGTTATAACGAGCAGTACTTC.

The chain has TRBV2 and TRBJ2-1; D possibly corresponds to TRBD2 (6 bases). In germline, CDR1 is SNHLY, CDR2 FYNNEI. This CDR3 region has 13 residues. Trimming removed 8 bases at V and 10 bases at J, with 18 bases between. The CDR3 protein is CASVGTESGEQFF. Here the CDR3 DNA reads TGTGCCAGCGTCGGGACTGAGTCGGGCGAGCAGTTCTTC.